These 29 T cell receptor beta chains share one sample of origin, sequenced in a study of cytomegalovirus exposure and HLA in healthy donors. The PCR made use of 60 Vbeta and 13 Jbeta primers. Assay: immunoSEQ multiplex PCR; the TCRdb copy retains only in-frame clones and omits some. The repertoire table contains about 160,000 clones. The material sequenced was PBMCs. Every receptor here comes from a woman in her sixties in good health and CMV-seronegative.

CDR3: CASSQNRPGYEQYF. The CDR3 nucleotides are TGTGCCAGCAGCCAAAACAGGCCGGGCTACGAGCAGTACTTC. The chain links TRBV14 to TRBJ2-7; a weak D match, TRBD1 (5 bases). Germline values: CDR1 SGHDN, CDR2 FVKESK. This CDR3 has 14 amino acids. Trimming took off 2 bases at V and 3 bases at J, with 11 bases between the two ends.

The chain combines TRBV7-7 with TRBJ2-5, with 8 bases fitting TRBD1. V dropped 5 bases and J dropped 6; count of bases not matched to a gene: 5. CDR1 SSHAT and CDR2 FNYEAQ come from the germline V gene (reference sequence). There are 13 residues in the CDR3. The CDR3 DNA reads as TGTGCCAGCAGCGGCAGGGGGCTCCAGACCCAGTACTTC. Translation gives CASSGRGLQTQYF.

The genes are TRBV11-3 and TRBJ1-1; unclear D gene. The CDR3 runs to 13 residues. V lost 4 bases, J lost 0 bases, and 6 bases lay in between. Germline CDR1 SGHNT, CDR2 YENEEA. CDR3 residues: CASSSGMNTEAFF. In DNA form, the CDR3 reads TGTGCCAGCAGCTCAGGCATGAACACTGAAGCTTTCTTT. The full variable domain, its missing parts supplied by reference TRBV11-3 and TRBJ1-1, is EAGVVQSPRYKIIEKKQPVAFWCNPISGHNTLYWYLQNLGQGPELLIRYENEEAVDDSQLPKDRFSAERLKGVDSTLKIQPAELGDSAVYLCASSSGMNTEAFFGQGTRLTVV.

This clone is called medium-sized based on its frequency. The V call is TRBV27, the J call TRBJ1-1; D gene ambiguous. This CDR3 region has 11 residues. Trimming took off 4 bases at V and 4 bases at J, with 4 bases between the two ends. Per germline, CDR1 MNHEY and CDR2 SMNVEV (reference sequence). The CDR3 coding sequence is TGTGCCAGCAGTTCCAGCACTGAAGCTTTCTTT. Its protein is CASSSSTEAFF.

The gene calls are TRBV18 and TRBJ2-7; D is ambiguous. V lost 6 bases, J lost 3 bases, and 9 bases lay in between. Germline CDR1 is KGHSH and CDR2 is LQKENI. The CDR3 runs 12 residues. As DNA, the CDR3 is TGTGCCAGCTCTGCACTTCTCTACGAGCAGTACTTC. It specifies CASSALLYEQYF.

CDR3 coding DNA: TGCGCCAGCAGCACGTCTAGCTGGGATGAGCAGTTCTTC. Protein sequence: CASSTSSWDEQFF. The rearrangement joins TRBV5-1 to TRBJ2-1; weak D call: TRBD2 (5 bases). The germline gives CDR1 SGHRS, CDR2 YFSETQ. The CDR3 runs 13 residues. With 4 bases removed from V and 8 bases from J, the gap between germline ends came to 13 bases. Supplemented by reference TRBV5-1 and TRBJ2-1, the full variable domain reads KAGVTQTPRYLIKTRGQQVTLSCSPISGHRSVSWYQQTPGQGLQFLFEYFSETQRNKGNFPGRFSGRQFSNSRSEMNVSTLELGDSALYLCASSTSSWDEQFFGPGTRLTVL.

The CDR3 bases are TGTGCCAGCAGCCCGATACCCAGGGGCGATGGCTACACCTTC. This translates into CASSPIPRGDGYTF. This rearrangement joins TRBV11-2 to TRBJ1-2; D is perhaps TRBD1 (6 bases). V lost 5 bases and J 6 bases, leaving 16 bases between the germline ends. The CDR3 totals 14 residues. Germline V lookup: CDR1 SGHAT, CDR2 FQNNGV.

This sequence joins TRBV18 and TRBJ1-2, with 7 bases fitting TRBD1. CDR1 KGHSH and CDR2 LQKENI come from the germline V gene. The CDR3 sequence is 14 residues long. The trim removed 4 bases at V and 5 bases at J, leaving 7 bases unmatched. The CDR3 protein is CASSRGGAGYGYTF. The CDR3 DNA sequence: TGTGCCAGCTCACGAGGGGGCGCGGGGTATGGCTACACCTTC. Supplemented by reference TRBV18 and TRBJ1-2, the full variable domain reads NAGVMQNPRHLVRRRGQEARLRCSPMKGHSHVYWYRQLPEEGLKFMVYLQKENIIDESGMPKERFSAEFPKEGPSILRIQQVVRGDSAAYFCASSRGGAGYGYTFGSGTRLTVV.

This sequence joins TRBV5-1 and TRBJ1-4; D might be TRBD1 (5 bases). Germline V CDR1 and CDR2: SGHRS, YFSETQ. CDR3 size: 14 residues. Trimming took off 4 bases at V and 5 bases at J, with 12 bases between the two ends. CDR3 region: CASSLRQTNEKLFF. DNA for the CDR3: TGCGCCAGCAGCCTTCGACAGACGAATGAAAAACTGTTTTTT.

The chain is built from TRBV5-4 and TRBJ2-2; 9 nucleotides agree with TRBD1. This CDR3 comprises 15 residues. CDR1 and CDR2 (germline): SGHNT, YYREEE (reference sequence). V was clipped by 5 bases and J by 7 bases; unmatched bases: 9. CDR3 DNA: TGTGCCAGCAGTAACACAGGGGGCTTCATCGGGGAGCTGTTTTTT. It yields the protein CASSNTGGFIGELFF.

This chain connects TRBV7-8 to TRBJ2-2; 11 bases line up with TRBD2. Germline V gene sequence: CDR1 SGHVS, CDR2 FQNEAQ. The CDR3 extends over 16 amino acids. V trimming: 4 bases; J trimming: 6 bases; junction bases outside the gene matches: 7. DNA of the CDR3: TGTGCCAGCAGCTCCAAACTAGCGGGAGTAGCCGGGGAGCTGTTTTTT. Protein sequence: CASSSKLAGVAGELFF. The full variable domain, with the rest looked up from reference TRBV7-8 and TRBJ2-2, is GAGVSQSPRYKVAKRGQDVALRCDPISGHVSLFWYQQALGQGPEFLTYFQNEAQLDKSGLPSDRFFAERPEGSVSTLKIQRTQQEDSAVYLCASSSKLAGVAGELFFGEGSRLTVL.

This chain joins TRBV4-1 and TRBJ1-1; no clear D. Germline V gene data show CDR1 as MGHRA and CDR2 as YSYEKL. CDR3 length: 16 residues. Trimming shortened V by 6 bases and J by 4 bases, and 21 bases separated the two germline ends. CDR3 in DNA: TGCGCCAGCAGGGCGAATGCGGCAGATCGGGGCACTGAAGCTTTCTTT. This codes for CASRANAADRGTEAFF.

The chain recombines TRBV2 with TRBJ1-4; D might be TRBD1 (6 bases). V lost 7 bases to trimming and J lost 4 bases, with 13 bases between them. CDR3 length: 14 amino acids. Per germline, CDR1 SNHLY and CDR2 FYNNEI. The CDR3 DNA reads as TGTGCCAGCAACCCGACAGGCCATAATGAAAAACTGTTTTTT. Its translation: CASNPTGHNEKLFF. Complete variable domain (other parts from reference TRBV2 and TRBJ1-4): EPEVTQTPSHQVTQMGQEVILRCVPISNHLYFYWYRQILGQKVEFLVSFYNNEISEKSEIFDDQFSVERPDGSNFTLKIRSTKLEDSAMYFCASNPTGHNEKLFFGSGTQLSVL.

The V and J genes are TRBV6-1 and TRBJ2-2; no clear D gene. V lost 8 bases and J lost 2, with 12 bases in between. Germline CDR1 MNHNS, CDR2 SASEGT. There are 14 residues in the CDR3. The DNA for the CDR3 is TGTGCCAGCCACGGCTGGGCCAACACCGGGGAGCTGTTTTTT. Its translation: CASHGWANTGELFF.

The V and J genes are TRBV2 and TRBJ1-2; TRBD1 agrees at 10 bases. V lost 5 bases to trimming and J lost 4 bases; unmatched junction nucleotides: 13. Looked up from germline, CDR1 is SNHLY and CDR2 is FYNNEI. This CDR3 comprises 17 residues. In DNA, the CDR3 is TGTGCCAGCAGTTACGGGACAGGGGTGGAAGGGACCTATGGCTACACCTTC. Encoded protein: CASSYGTGVEGTYGYTF.

The CDR3 is CASSQQRNQETQYF. CDR3 in DNA: TGTGCCAGCAGCCAACAGCGGAACCAAGAGACCCAGTACTTC. The chain joins TRBV7-9 to TRBJ2-5; maybe TRBD2 (5 bases). Trimming removed 5 bases from V and 0 bases from J, with 10 bases in between. The CDR3 sequence is 14 residues long. Germline V gives CDR1 SEHNR, CDR2 FQNEAQ (reference sequence). Full variable domain (rest looked up from reference TRBV7-9 and TRBJ2-5): DTGVSQNPRHKITKRGQNVTFRCDPISEHNRLYWYRQTLGQGPEFLTYFQNEAQLEKSRLLSDRFSAERPKGSFSTLEIQRTEQGDSAMYLCASSQQRNQETQYFGPGTRLLVL.

The chain employs TRBV5-1 and TRBJ2-1; 10 bases line up with TRBD2. Looked up from germline, CDR1 is SGHRS and CDR2 is YFSETQ. The length of the CDR3 is 16 residues. Trimming took 2 bases from V and 5 from J; bases not matched to a gene: 7. CDR3 sequence reads: CASSFKVAGGNNEQFF. The CDR3 DNA reads TGCGCCAGCAGCTTTAAGGTAGCGGGGGGTAACAATGAGCAGTTCTTC.

This sequence joins TRBV9 and TRBJ2-5; 11 bases line up with TRBD2. Germline values: CDR1 SGDLS, CDR2 YYNGEE. The V gene end was trimmed by 4 bases and the J gene end by 1 base; junction bases not matched to a gene: 15. The CDR3 runs to 19 residues. CDR3 nucleotide sequence: TGTGCCAGCAGCCCCGAGCTTCAGGTAGCGGGGGGGAGCCAAGAGACCCAGTACTTC. It encodes CASSPELQVAGGSQETQYF.

The CDR3 protein is CASSQAWGGETQYF. CDR3 coding DNA: TGCGCCAGCAGCCAAGCTTGGGGGGGGGAGACCCAGTACTTC. The V call is TRBV4-1, the J call TRBJ2-5; 7 nucleotides match TRBD2. CDR3 length: 14 amino acids. In germline, CDR1 is MGHRA, CDR2 YSYEKL. V lost 1 base, J lost 5 bases, and 4 bases stayed unmatched.

The CDR3 protein is CASSRTSAQTQYF. As DNA, the CDR3 is TGTGCCAGCAGCCGGACTAGCGCGCAGACCCAGTACTTC. The chain combines TRBV11-2 with TRBJ2-5, with TRBD2 identical over 9 bases. The junction had 4 bases not matched to a gene; V was cut back by 5 bases and J by 6 bases. Per the germline V gene, CDR1 is SGHAT and CDR2 is FQNNGV. The CDR3 is 13 residues long.

In DNA form, the CDR3 reads TGTGCCAGCAGTGTAGTGGGACTAGCGGGGCTAAGATCCGGGGAGCTGTTTTTT. Translation gives CASSVVGLAGLRSGELFF. V and J are TRBV6-1 and TRBJ2-2; 13 positions agree with TRBD2. The length of the CDR3 is 18 residues. V was pared by 4 bases and J by 6 bases, with 11 bases of the junction left unmatched. Germline V lookup: CDR1 MNHNS, CDR2 SASEGT.

Turning to this clone: The CDR3 ends on some other residue instead of the conserved phenylalanine or tryptophan, so this is likely a read error. CDR3 sequence: CASSYSGGYGYTS. The DNA for the CDR3 is TGTGCCAGCAGTTACTCAGGGGGCTATGGCTACACCTCC. The chain recombines TRBV6-5 with TRBJ1-2; D possibly corresponds to TRBD1 (6 bases). From germline, CDR1 is MNHEY and CDR2 SVGAGI. This CDR3 contains 13 residues. V shed 0 bases and J shed 4 bases, with 6 bases lying between them.

The V and J genes are TRBV6-5 and TRBJ1-6, with 10 bases aligning to TRBD1. This CDR3 region has 13 residues. Unmatched junction bases numbered 8, after V lost 2 bases and J lost 19 bases. Germline CDR1 and CDR2: MNHEY and SVGAGI. The CDR3 reads CASSYQPGQGCHF. The CDR3 region has the DNA TGTGCCAGCAGTTACCAGCCGGGACAGGGGTGTCACTTT.

Here the CDR3 reads CASSLGQADTQYF. The CDR3 coding sequence is TGTGCCAGCAGCTTAGGACAGGCAGATACGCAGTATTTT. The chain carries TRBV7-8 and TRBJ2-3; the D gene is possibly TRBD1 (6 bases). Germline CDR1 reads SGHVS; CDR2 reads FQNEAQ. Deletions cut 1 base from V and 4 bases from J, with 6 bases between. The CDR3 consists of 13 residues.

The chain recombines TRBV4-2 with TRBJ2-2, with 7 bases aligning to TRBD1. CDR1 is LGHNA, CDR2 YNFKEQ, per germline. This CDR3 is built from 17 residues. V lost 3 bases, J lost 3 bases, and 10 bases stayed unmatched. The CDR3 sequence is CASSHSQGEPHTGELFF. CDR3 nucleotides: TGTGCCAGCAGCCACTCCCAGGGGGAACCCCACACCGGGGAGCTGTTTTTT.

The chain links TRBV27 to TRBJ2-3; possibly TRBD2 for D (5 bases). CDR1 and CDR2 (germline): MNHEY, SMNVEV (reference sequence). This CDR3 is built from 17 residues. The V and J ends lost 0 bases and 0 bases respectively, with 13 bases between them. The CDR3, as DNA: TGTGCCAGCAGTTTATCGGTTAGGACTTCGAGCACAGATACGCAGTATTTT. This translates into CASSLSVRTSSTDTQYF.

This chain uses TRBV7-2 with TRBJ2-1; 7 bases are shared with TRBD2. Germline CDR1 SGHTA, CDR2 FQGNSA. The CDR3 contains 16 residues. V lost 0 bases and J lost 8; bases outside the gene matches: 10. As DNA, the CDR3 is TGTGCCAGCAGCTTAGCCGGGACTACCTTCGGTTATGAGCAGTTCTTC. Its protein is CASSLAGTTFGYEQFF.

The rearrangement uses TRBV29-1 and TRBJ1-2, with 11 bases aligning to TRBD1. The CDR3 spans 15 residues. The germline gives CDR1 SQVTM, CDR2 ANQGSEA. V shed 5 bases, J shed 4 bases, and the junction held 9 bases outside the gene matches. DNA of the CDR3: TGCAGCGTTCCCGGACAGGGGGCTGCTCTCTATGGCTACACCTTC. It specifies CSVPGQGAALYGYTF.

V is TRBV5-1 and J is TRBJ2-3; D remains unclear. Trimming took off 4 bases at V and 0 bases at J, with 3 bases between the two ends. This CDR3 spans 12 amino acids. Germline loops: CDR1 SGHRS, CDR2 YFSETQ. The CDR3 DNA reads TGCGCCAGCAGCACAAGCACAGATACGCAGTATTTT. This gives the protein CASSTSTDTQYF. Combining the CDR3 with reference TRBV5-1 and TRBJ2-3 gives the whole variable domain KAGVTQTPRYLIKTRGQQVTLSCSPISGHRSVSWYQQTPGQGLQFLFEYFSETQRNKGNFPGRFSGRQFSNSRSEMNVSTLELGDSALYLCASSTSTDTQYFGPGTRLTVL.